This TCR beta chain was documented in a study of OX40 agonist ivuxolimab in advanced cancers. Turning to the study itself: The dose-escalation cohort was over 65% male, with a mean age of 60 years, ranging roughly 20 to 90. Study-wide results and limits: Low clonal expansion, among the lowest seen, marked partial responders at 0.1-3.0 mg/kg. Some patients without response likewise showed low normalized clonal expansion.

Notes on this clone: Its antigen is not identified.

CDR3 length: 17 amino acids. Germline-derived CDR1 and CDR2 are LNHNV and YYDKDF (reference sequence). The ends were cut back, 0 bases at V and 0 bases at J, with 9 bases in the middle. The assay was immunoSEQ multiplex PCR, and TCRdb's table has in-frame clones only and misses some. The data show nearly 60,000 clones, with about 81% seen just once and over 0.6% held by the top ten. This sequence was found in an adult with an advanced solid tumor such as melanoma, head and neck, liver or kidney cancer. This chain uses TRBV15 with TRBJ2-6, with D hard to call. Specimen: CD4+ or CD8+ T cells sorted from blood, collected in a trial of the OX40 agonist ivuxolimab. CDR3 sequence reads: CATSRELIGSGANVLTF. The CDR3 DNA is TGTGCCACCAGCAGAGAACTGATCGGCTCTGGGGCCAACGTCCTGACTTTC. Supplemented by reference TRBV15 and TRBJ2-6, the full variable domain reads DAMVIQNPRYQVTQFGKPVTLSCSQTLNHNVMYWYQQKSSQAPKLLFHYYDKDFNNEADTPDNFQSRRPNTSFCFLDIRSPGLGDTAMYLCATSRELIGSGANVLTFGAGSRLTVL.